These 25 T cell receptor beta chains originate from one sample sequenced in a study of T cell changes during pregnancy in multiple sclerosis. The protocol was immunoSEQ multiplex PCR, while the TCRdb copy is restricted to in-frame clones and leaves out a portion. The repertoire holds about 67,000 clones, with roughly 90% as singletons. The sample consisted of peripheral blood, taken in the second trimester of pregnancy. Source of these receptors: a female donor with multiple sclerosis, enrolled in a pregnancy study.

The chain links TRBV5-1 to TRBJ2-1; 10 bases are shared with TRBD1. J lost 6 bases, V lost 5 bases, and 5 bases had no gene match. The length of the CDR3 is 14 residues. Germline V gene sequence: CDR1 SGHRS, CDR2 YFSETQ. The CDR3 protein is CASSWGQGFNEQFF. For the CDR3, the DNA is TGCGCCAGCAGTTGGGGACAGGGGTTCAATGAGCAGTTCTTC.

The V and J genes are TRBV6-4 and TRBJ2-3, with a tentative D call TRBD2 (6 bases). The V gene's germline CDR1 is MRHNA and CDR2 SNTAGT. Trimming took off 6 bases at V and 3 bases at J, with 10 bases between the two ends. This CDR3 contains 13 residues. In nucleotides, the CDR3 is TGTGCCAGCAGCCCCGGGGGTACAGATACGCAGTATTTT. It specifies CASSPGGTDTQYF.

The genes are TRBV27 and TRBJ2-1, with 8 bases identical to TRBD2. There are 16 residues in the CDR3. V shed 4 bases and J 3 bases; nucleotides not matched to a gene: 8. The germline V gene has CDR1 MNHEY and CDR2 SMNVEV (reference sequence). CDR3 sequence reads: CASSSWGSGSYNEQFF. As DNA, the CDR3 is TGTGCCAGCAGTTCCTGGGGAAGCGGGAGCTACAATGAGCAGTTCTTC.

This clone showed up just a few times. V is TRBV7-6 and J is TRBJ1-1, with D unresolved. V was pared by 5 bases and J by 0 bases, with 13 bases between. This CDR3 contains 15 residues. Germline-derived CDR1 and CDR2 are SGHVS and FNYEAQ. The CDR3, as DNA: TGTGCCAGCAGCCACGTCCAGGAACTGAACACTGAAGCTTTCTTT. Translating gives CASSHVQELNTEAFF.

V gene TRBV2 combines with J gene TRBJ2-3, with 9 bases fitting TRBD2. The V and J ends lost 4 bases and 6 bases, in that order; junction bases with no gene match: 11. CDR3 length: 16 amino acids. Germline V gene data show CDR1 as SNHLY and CDR2 as FYNNEI. CDR3 region: CASSVNTGTSLDTQYF. CDR3 in DNA: TGTGCCAGCAGTGTCAACACCGGGACTAGCCTGGATACGCAGTATTTT.

The chain joins TRBV28 to TRBJ1-1; TRBD1 aligns across 9 bases. The CDR3 spans 15 residues. The V segment lost 6 bases and the J segment 1 base; nucleotides outside the gene matches: 6. The germline CDR1 and CDR2 sequences are MDHEN and SYDVKM. The CDR3 spells CASSHPDRGNTEAFF. The DNA of the CDR3 is TGTGCCAGCAGCCATCCGGACAGGGGGAACACTGAAGCTTTCTTT.

The chain joins TRBV30 to TRBJ1-1; D gene ambiguous. Trimming pared 4 bases from V and 1 base from J, leaving 4 bases between. Germline-derived CDR1 and CDR2 are GTSNPN and SVGIG (reference sequence). The CDR3 contains 11 residues. The CDR3 DNA is TGTGCCTGGACCAGGAACACTGAAGCTTTCTTT. This codes for CAWTRNTEAFF.

The chain links TRBV6-5 to TRBJ2-7; 8 bases fit TRBD1. Germline loops: CDR1 MNHEY, CDR2 SVGAGI. With 6 bases clipped from V and 2 bases from J, the junction kept 9 bases outside the gene matches. The CDR3 consists of 15 residues. The CDR3 DNA reads as TGTGCCAGCAGCCCAGGGGGCGGGTACGCCTACGAGCAGTACTTC. Protein sequence: CASSPGGGYAYEQYF.

The chain recombines TRBV19 with TRBJ2-7; the match to TRBD1 covers 8 bases. Germline-derived CDR1 and CDR2 are LNHDA and SQIVND (reference sequence). Trimming at V came to 6 bases and at J to 4 bases, leaving 5 bases not matched to a gene. The CDR3 is 13 residues long. CDR3 nucleotide sequence: TGTGCCAGTAGGCCAGGGGGCTCGTACGAGCAGTACTTC. Its protein is CASRPGGSYEQYF. Full variable domain (remainder filled in from reference TRBV19 and TRBJ2-7): DGGITQSPKYLFRKEGQNVTLSCEQNLNHDAMYWYRQDPGQGLRLIYYSQIVNDFQKGDIAEGYSVSREKKESFPLTVTSAQKNPTAFYLCASRPGGSYEQYFGPGTRLTVT.

The chain recombines TRBV7-9 with TRBJ1-1; the match to TRBD1 covers 7 bases. The CDR3 extends over 14 amino acids. With 4 bases clipped from V and 8 bases from J, the junction kept 10 bases outside the gene matches. Germline V CDR1 and CDR2: SEHNR, FQNEAQ (reference sequence). The CDR3: CASSSGQPDREAFF. DNA of the CDR3: TGTGCCAGCAGCTCGGGACAGCCGGATAGGGAAGCTTTCTTT.

The V and J genes are TRBV30 and TRBJ1-6; D might be TRBD1 (6 bases). The germline V and J ends were trimmed by 7 bases and 4 bases, with 8 bases remaining between them. Germline V lookup: CDR1 GTSNPN, CDR2 SVGIG (reference sequence). The CDR3 runs to 12 residues. For the CDR3, the DNA is TGTGCCTCTGGACAGTATAATTCACCCCTCCACTTT. Translated: CASGQYNSPLHF. Variable domain in full (rest from reference TRBV30 and TRBJ1-6): SQTIHQWPATLVQPVGSPLSLECTVEGTSNPNLYWYRQAAGRGLQLLFYSVGIGQISSEVPQNLSASRPQDRQFILSSKKLLLSDSGFYLCASGQYNSPLHFGNGTRLTVT.

The chain recombines TRBV7-2 with TRBJ1-1; TRBD1 might be the D (6 bases). CDR3 length: 15 residues. The V gene's germline CDR1 is SGHTA and CDR2 FQGNSA. V was trimmed by 5 bases and J by 1 base, leaving 14 bases between them. The CDR3 bases are TGTGCCAGCAGCGCCGCAACAGGGACGAACACTGAAGCTTTCTTT. Amino acid sequence: CASSAATGTNTEAFF.

A few counts support this clone. This chain links TRBV10-2 with TRBJ1-1, with 7 bases that match TRBD1. Germline V gives CDR1 WSHSY, CDR2 SAAADI. This CDR3 is 13 amino acids long. V lost 6 bases, J lost 1 base, and 2 bases stayed unmatched. The CDR3 protein is CASRGTENTEAFF. As DNA, the CDR3 is TGCGCCAGCAGGGGGACAGAGAACACTGAAGCTTTCTTT.

V usage is TRBV7-6 and J usage is TRBJ1-3, with 12 bases matching TRBD1. V was clipped by 5 bases and J by 4 bases; unmatched bases: 6. Looked up from germline, CDR1 is SGHVS and CDR2 is FNYEAQ. The CDR3 runs to 16 residues. CDR3 bases: TGTGCCAGCAGCCCGGGACAGGGGGCGGCGGGAAACACCATATATTTT. Its protein is CASSPGQGAAGNTIYF.

The CDR3 bases are TGTGCCACTGCTCCGGGACAGGCAGAAAACATTCAGTACTTC. Translation: CATAPGQAENIQYF. This chain uses TRBV18 with TRBJ2-4; TRBD1 matches 8 bases. CDR1 is KGHSH and CDR2 is LQKENI in the germline V gene. Trimming at V came to 10 bases and at J to 5 bases, leaving 10 bases not matched to a gene. The CDR3 has 14 residues.

The chain combines TRBV9 with TRBJ2-7; D might be TRBD1 (6 bases). V was trimmed by 3 bases and J by 6 bases, leaving 13 bases between them. CDR1 is SGDLS and CDR2 is YYNGEE in the germline V gene. The CDR3 totals 13 residues. The CDR3 DNA is TGTGCCAGCAGCGATCAGACAGGCGGCGAGCAGTACTTC. This codes for CASSDQTGGEQYF.

The CDR3 reads CASSPLGTGELFF. CDR3 DNA sequence: TGCGCCAGCAGTCCCCTAGGCACCGGGGAGCTGTTTTTT. J is TRBJ2-2 and V is TRBV10-2; no clear D. In germline, CDR1 is WSHSY, CDR2 SAAADI. The length of the CDR3 is 13 residues. V lost 5 bases, J lost 4 bases, and 8 bases lay in between.

The chain has TRBV6-6 and TRBJ1-1; D is unclear. The CDR3 has 13 amino acids. Germline V gene lookup returns CDR1 MNHNY and CDR2 SVGAGI (reference sequence). The V end lost 6 bases, the J end lost 5 bases, and 13 bases lay between the germline ends. The CDR3 region has the DNA TGTGCCAGCAGCGCTGGTAGCGAGACTGAAGCTTTCTTT. Translated: CASSAGSETEAFF.

This clone has at least ten counts. V gene TRBV11-2 combines with J gene TRBJ1-1; possible D gene TRBD1, 5 bases. V was clipped by 5 bases and J by 5 bases, with 18 bases between them. Germline lookup yields CDR1 SGHAT and CDR2 FQNNGV. The CDR3 consists of 15 residues. CDR3 DNA: TGTGCCAGCAGCCCCGGGGGGACTTCGTGGACTGAAGCTTTCTTT. This gives the protein CASSPGGTSWTEAFF.

This chain joins TRBV7-2 and TRBJ1-5; TRBD1 agrees at 8 bases. The length of the CDR3 is 16 residues. Germline CDR1 SGHTA, CDR2 FQGNSA. V trimming: 2 bases; J trimming: 4 bases; junction bases outside the gene matches: 7. CDR3 loop: CASSLFAGGFNQPQHF. In DNA, the CDR3 is TGTGCCAGCAGCTTATTTGCAGGGGGCTTTAATCAGCCCCAGCATTTT.

The chain combines TRBV29-1 with TRBJ1-2, with 8 bases matching TRBD1. V lost 1 base, J lost 2 bases, and 3 bases stayed unmatched. The CDR3 consists of 14 residues. Germline V lookup: CDR1 SQVTM, CDR2 ANQGSEA. In DNA form, the CDR3 reads TGCAGCGTTGAAGGGAGGACAGGGAACTATGGCTACACCTTC. Translated: CSVEGRTGNYGYTF.

As for this clone: Other DNA sequences from this sample encode an identical CDR3 as well. This chain joins TRBV6-5 and TRBJ2-7; possibly TRBD1 for D (5 bases). The CDR3 spans 13 residues. Germline loops: CDR1 MNHEY, CDR2 SVGAGI. V was clipped by 4 bases and J by 2 bases, with 9 bases between them. CDR3 in amino acids: CASSSGRAYEQYF. CDR3 sequence (DNA): TGTGCCAGCAGTTCGGGCAGGGCCTACGAGCAGTACTTC.

This chain's CDR3 is CAWSTPYEQYF. The CDR3 coding sequence is TGTGCCTGGAGTACACCCTACGAGCAGTACTTC. The chain uses TRBV30 and TRBJ2-7; D ambiguous. In germline, CDR1 is GTSNPN, CDR2 SVGIG (reference sequence). There are 11 residues in the CDR3. V lost 2 bases and J lost 2, with 4 bases in between.

This clone was observed once. The chain is built from TRBV5-1 and TRBJ1-5, with D hard to call. V was trimmed by 4 bases and J by 4 bases, leaving 12 bases between them. Germline V lookup: CDR1 SGHRS, CDR2 YFSETQ. CDR3 length: 14 amino acids. The CDR3 reads CASSLESMNQPQHF. The CDR3 DNA reads as TGCGCCAGCAGCCTGGAGAGCATGAATCAGCCCCAGCATTTT.

The chain couples TRBV6-1 to TRBJ2-7, with D uncertain. This CDR3 is built from 11 residues. From germline, CDR1 is MNHNS and CDR2 SASEGT. V was trimmed by 6 bases and J by 2 bases, leaving 5 bases between them. The CDR3 protein is CASSPAYEQYF. The CDR3 bases are TGTGCCAGCAGCCCTGCCTACGAGCAGTACTTC.